This T cell receptor (beta chain) emerged from a study of blood T cell repertoires in COVID-19. About the research overall: Samples came from the United States, Italy and Spain, spanning acute and convalescent COVID-19. PBMCs, B-cell-depleted T cells, or T cells were the source of the cDNA or gDNA that made up the material.

Original methodology: It was from reference gene primer amplification that nucleated cell counts were estimated. Clones were sequenced by immunoSEQ multiplex PCR, and TCRdb holds only the in-frame ones, with some missing. That table is the source of V, J and clone size, and D and trimming were worked out from the DNA. The sample consists of approximately 250,000 clones, roughly 85% of them appearing once. Per germline, CDR1 MNHNS and CDR2 SASEGT. This CDR3 comprises 15 residues. The V and J ends lost 2 bases and 0 bases respectively, with 8 bases between them. The chain uses TRBV6-1 and TRBJ1-5; D gene ambiguous. Sequenced material: peripheral blood. The source of this sequence is a man aged 55 to 69 who had recovered from COVID-19. CDR3 in amino acids: CASSETSGSNQPQHF. Here the CDR3 DNA reads TGTGCCAGCAGTGAAACCTCAGGTAGCAATCAGCCCCAGCATTTT.